The following is a T cell receptor (beta chain) sequence with its context. Its antigen is as yet unknown. The CDR3 is 12 amino acids. Germline CDR1 is SQVTM and CDR2 is ANQGSEA. Deletions cut 2 bases from V and 3 bases from J, with 7 bases between. This sample was included in a study of cytomegalovirus exposure and HLA in healthy donors. Overall study findings and caveats: Specificity of a few CMV-associated chains for CMV antigens was verified in vitro. TCR beta chains numbering some 160 were designated cytomegalovirus-associated. Earlier analysis found most TCR beta V segments productive about 87% or about 30% of the time.

The PCR employed 60 Vbeta primers together with 13 Jbeta primers. Clones were sequenced by immunoSEQ multiplex PCR, and TCRdb holds only the in-frame ones, with some missing. This table has tens of thousands of clones, approximately 75% appearing once. Sequencing used PBMCs. V and J are TRBV29-1 and TRBJ1-2, with no clear D. The TCR was taken from a middle-aged woman in good health and CMV-seropositive. For the CDR3, the DNA is TGCAGCGTTGAACGGCAGGACTATGGCTACACCTTC. This gives the protein CSVERQDYGYTF. The variable domain in full, with the rest retrieved from reference TRBV29-1 and TRBJ1-2, is SAVISQKPSRDICQRGTSLTIQCQVDSQVTMMFWYRQQPGQSLTLIATANQGSEATYESGFVIDKFPISRPNLTFSTLTVSNMSPEDSSIYLCSVERQDYGYTFGSGTRLTVV.